The 19 T cell receptor beta chains below were found in one sample sequenced in a study of CD8+CD57+ T cells in acquired aplastic anemia. The TCR beta profiling, which covered VDJ combination and CDR3 sequence, was carried out using genomic DNA as the template. TCRdb redid the calling of the reads with MiXCR, one entry per CDR3 protein. Among under 350,000 distinct CDR3 sequences, 45% to 65% were seen once, and the ten largest hold under 1.5%. The sequenced patients had an expansion of CD8+CD57+ cells seen by flow cytometry. The sequencing input was sorted CD4+, CD8+, or CD8+CD57+ T cells (not recorded which) from PBMCs. The receptors stem from a human donor with aplastic anemia.

The genes are TRBV20-1 and TRBJ2-3; 9 bases are shared with TRBD2. CDR1 DFQATT and CDR2 SNEGSKA come from the germline V gene (reference sequence). With V trimmed by 4 bases and J by 1 base, 3 bases remained unmatched. This CDR3 spans 14 amino acids. CDR3 in DNA: TGCAGTGCTATAAGGACTAGCGGCACAGATACGCAGTATTTT. This gives the protein CSAIRTSGTDTQYF.

The V and J genes are TRBV10-3 and TRBJ2-7, with D perhaps TRBD1 (5 bases). CDR1 ENHRY and CDR2 SYGVKD come from the germline V gene. Trimming removed 11 bases at V and 3 bases at J, with 14 bases between. The CDR3 extends over 12 amino acids. CDR3 amino acids: CASGSRGYEQYF. In DNA, the CDR3 is TGTGCCTCCGGGTCTAGGGGCTACGAGCAGTACTTC.

The chain combines TRBV24-1 with TRBJ2-5, with TRBD1 as a possible D gene (5 bases). The CDR3 is made up of 12 amino acids. Germline-derived CDR1 and CDR2 are KGHDR and SFDVKD. Trimming took off 11 bases at V and 4 bases at J, with 13 bases between the two ends. CDR3: CASGQGAETQYF. The CDR3 nucleotides read TGTGCCAGCGGCCAGGGTGCAGAGACCCAGTACTTC.

In its sample, this clonotype was seen many times. V and J are TRBV18 and TRBJ1-1; D call uncertain. Germline V gives CDR1 KGHSH, CDR2 LQKENI. The CDR3 is made up of 13 amino acids. Trimming removed 5 bases at V and 1 base at J, with 8 bases between. The CDR3 DNA reads TGTGCCAGCTCAGCGGACGGGAACACTGAAGCTTTCTTT. It translates to CASSADGNTEAFF.

This clonotype was detected ten times or more. The CDR3 loop is CSASRGPNTEAFF. The CDR3 coding sequence is TGCAGTGCTAGCAGGGGGCCTAACACTGAAGCTTTCTTT. This chain connects TRBV20-1 to TRBJ1-1; 8 bases line up with TRBD1. J was trimmed by 2 bases and V by 3 bases; bases with no gene match: 2. Germline loops: CDR1 DFQATT, CDR2 SNEGSKA (reference sequence). The CDR3 runs to 13 residues.

This clonotype was found a few times. The rearrangement joins TRBV2 to TRBJ2-7; D may be TRBD1 (7 bases). Germline CDR1 is SNHLY and CDR2 is FYNNEI. This CDR3 has 15 amino acids. Deletions cut 6 bases from V and 0 bases from J, with 15 bases between. The CDR3 loop is CASRRGTEISYEQYF. In nucleotides, the CDR3 is TGTGCCAGCAGGCGCGGGACAGAGATCTCCTACGAGCAGTACTTC.

This clonotype was counted many times. The chain combines TRBV3-1 with TRBJ2-3; no clear D. The germline V and J ends were trimmed by 6 bases and 4 bases, with 8 bases remaining between them. Germline lookup yields CDR1 LGHDT and CDR2 YNNKEL (reference sequence). There are 12 residues in the CDR3. The CDR3 nucleotides are TGTGCCAGCAGTCCCGCCCCAGATACGCAGTATTTT. This translates into CASSPAPDTQYF.

Regarding this clonotype: A much larger clone differs by one base, so this may be a read error. The genes are TRBV5-5 and TRBJ2-3; tentative D call: TRBD1 (5 bases). CDR3 size: 16 residues. CDR1 is SGHKS, CDR2 YYEKEE, per germline (reference sequence). Here the CDR3 DNA reads TGTGCCAGCACCATGGGGCAGGGCTATCCTGGGGATACGCGGTATTTT. It codes for CASTMGQGYPGDTRYF.

This clonotype came up a few times. The chain employs TRBV24-1 and TRBJ2-1; D remains unclear. Trimming took 1 base from V and 5 from J, leaving 8 bases between them. The CDR3 runs 14 residues. Germline lookup yields CDR1 KGHDR and CDR2 SFDVKD. The DNA of the CDR3 is TGTGCCACCAGTGATTTTGACGGAAACAATGAGCAGTTCTTC. This encodes CATSDFDGNNEQFF.

The chain uses TRBV20-1 and TRBJ1-6; D unresolved. The CDR3 consists of 11 residues. In germline, CDR1 is DFQATT, CDR2 SNEGSKA (reference sequence). Deletions cut 3 bases from V and 10 bases from J, with 7 bases between. The CDR3: CSARVDSPLHF. The CDR3 nucleotides are TGCAGTGCTAGGGTCGACTCACCCCTCCACTTT.

This chain joins TRBV29-1 and TRBJ1-4; D is unresolved. The V end lost 7 bases, the J end lost 1 base, and 13 bases lay between the germline ends. The CDR3 runs 14 residues. Germline V gene lookup returns CDR1 SQVTM and CDR2 ANQGSEA. CDR3 in DNA: TGCAGCGGTAGATACAGCCTAACTAATGAAAAACTGTTTTTT. This encodes CSGRYSLTNEKLFF.

V and J are TRBV2 and TRBJ2-5; 13 bases are shared with TRBD2. Germline CDR1 and CDR2: SNHLY and FYNNEI. J was trimmed by 1 base and V by 9 bases; bases with no gene match: 2. The CDR3 extends over 14 amino acids. CDR3 DNA: TGTGCCAGTGGACTAGCGGGAGCCCAAGAGACCCAGTACTTC. Protein: CASGLAGAQETQYF.

The gene calls are TRBV7-9 and TRBJ2-7; 8 positions agree with TRBD2. V gave up 7 bases and J gave up 2 bases; unmatched junction bases: 19. CDR1 SEHNR and CDR2 FQNEAQ come from the germline V gene (reference sequence). The CDR3 extends over 18 amino acids. CDR3 nucleotide sequence: TGTGCCAGCACCAGACCGGGACTGAAAGCGGGGGACACCTACGAGCAGTACTTC. It encodes CASTRPGLKAGDTYEQYF.

The J gene is TRBJ1-5, the V gene TRBV20-1; 10 nucleotides line up with TRBD1. Trimming at V came to 4 bases and at J to 2 bases, leaving 5 bases not matched to a gene. This CDR3 has 15 residues. CDR1 is DFQATT and CDR2 is SNEGSKA in the germline V gene (reference sequence). The DNA of the CDR3 is TGCAGTGCTATGACAGGGGGCGGGGGCAATCAGCCCCAGCATTTT. Translation: CSAMTGGGGNQPQHF.

This chain links TRBV6-1 with TRBJ1-2; no firm D call. This CDR3 has 13 residues. In germline, CDR1 is MNHNS, CDR2 SASEGT. V dropped 6 bases and J dropped 4 bases, with 12 bases sitting between them. The CDR3 nucleotides read TGTGCCAGCAGCGAAATGGGGTCCTATGGCTACACCTTC. Residues: CASSEMGSYGYTF.

In the case of this clonotype: Here the CDR3 omits its conserved ending phenylalanine or tryptophan, so a read error is the likely source. This chain's CDR3 is CATRGGAGSTEAFL. In nucleotides, the CDR3 is TGTGCCACCAGAGGGGGGGCAGGGAGCACTGAAGCTTTCCTT. The J gene is TRBJ1-1, the V gene TRBV15; maybe TRBD1 (6 bases). The CDR3 extends over 14 amino acids. V lost 6 bases and J lost 4, with 15 bases in between. The germline gives CDR1 LNHNV, CDR2 YYDKDF (reference sequence).

The chain combines TRBV20-1 with TRBJ2-7; 7 nucleotides agree with TRBD1. CDR1 is DFQATT and CDR2 is SNEGSKA in the germline V gene (reference sequence). The CDR3 has 16 residues. After removal of 3 bases from V and 3 bases from J, the junction contained 14 bases not matched to a gene. Here the CDR3 reads CSARNFGTADLYEQYF. The CDR3 bases are TGCAGTGCTAGGAATTTCGGGACAGCCGACCTCTACGAGCAGTACTTC.

This clonotype has more than one count but fewer than ten. V usage is TRBV5-6 and J usage is TRBJ2-1; D ambiguous. The V gene's germline CDR1 is SGHDT and CDR2 YYEEEE. This CDR3 spans 11 amino acids. V was cut by 4 bases and J by 10 bases, with 9 bases left in between. The CDR3 DNA is TGTGCCAGCAGCCCCCCAAACGAGCAGTTCTTC. Residues: CASSPPNEQFF.

This clonotype was recorded at least ten times. The V call is TRBV10-1, the J call TRBJ2-7; 7 bases fit TRBD2. Germline V lookup: CDR1 WNHNN, CDR2 SYGVQD (reference sequence). The CDR3 covers 15 residues. Trimming took 3 bases from V and 3 from J; bases not matched to a gene: 8. In nucleotides, the CDR3 is TGCGCCAGCAGTGACTCCCCTGGCGGGGGCTACGAGCAGTACTTC. Encoded protein: CASSDSPGGGYEQYF.